Reported below is one T cell receptor (beta chain). Its antigen is unidentified. The record originates from a study of T cell repertoires in aging, cancer and after chemotherapy. Across the study: Donor ages fell into six groups from 30 or younger up to 70 or older. Over several months to years, re-sampled healthy donor repertoires clearly shared clones. Whole-study findings and limits: In each cancer cohort, median generation probability increased across chemotherapy, suggesting thymic output rebounded.

A mixed TRB-A/B primer pool amplified rearranged TRB by multiplex touch-down PCR. TCRdb re-called the multiplex PCR reads through MiXCR, storing one row per CDR3 protein. The data hold 5,000 to 6,500 distinct CDR3 sequences, with about a quarter observed a single time. The germline V gene encodes CDR1 MNHEY and CDR2 SVGEGT. V was pared by 0 bases and J by 8 bases, with 13 bases of the junction left unmatched. The CDR3 contains 19 residues. Amplification of TCR beta used genomic DNA extracted from peripheral blood. The chain joins TRBV6-2 or TRBV6-3 to TRBJ2-4, with TRBD2 matching over 13 bases. The receptor comes from a human donor in good health. Sequencing used blood. The CDR3 DNA follows: TGTGCCAGCAGTTACTCGAGGGGACTAGCGGGATACGTGGAGGACATTCAGTACTTC. It is translated as CASSYSRGLAGYVEDIQYF.